This record looks at one TCR beta chain sequence and its context. The data were taken from a study of blood T cell repertoires in COVID-19. Study background: Specimens from acute and convalescent COVID-19 originated in the United States, Italy and Spain. Sample material is recorded as cDNA or gDNA derived from T cells, B-cell-depleted T cells, or PBMCs.

In the authors' workflow: By means of reference gene primer amplification, nucleated cell counts were estimated. The protocol was immunoSEQ multiplex PCR, while the TCRdb copy is restricted to in-frame clones and leaves out a portion. The DNA gave D and trimming, while V, J and clone size come from that table. The sample consists of about 130,000 clones, 79% of them appearing once. Trimming stripped 7 bases from V and 5 bases from J, with 23 bases between. This CDR3 comprises 16 residues. Germline CDR1 is SNHLY and CDR2 is FYNNEI. V is TRBV2 and J is TRBJ1-2; weak D call: TRBD1 (5 bases). This sequence originates from a man aged 40-49 years with active or convalescent COVID-19. Input material: peripheral blood. For the CDR3, the DNA is TGTGCCAGCAACCCGAACGCCCAGGGTGGACGGTATGGCTACACCTTC. As protein: CASNPNAQGGRYGYTF. Full variable domain (remainder filled in from reference TRBV2 and TRBJ1-2): EPEVTQTPSHQVTQMGQEVILRCVPISNHLYFYWYRQILGQKVEFLVSFYNNEISEKSEIFDDQFSVERPDGSNFTLKIRSTKLEDSAMYFCASNPNAQGGRYGYTFGSGTRLTVV.